The 31 T cell receptor beta chains given below trace back to one sample, sequenced in a study of cytomegalovirus exposure and HLA in healthy donors. The PCR contained 60 Vbeta and 13 Jbeta primers. The data were produced by immunoSEQ multiplex PCR, yet TCRdb's version contains in-frame clones alone and is incomplete. Of 150,000 to 200,000 clones listed, about three quarters are singletons. The source material was PBMCs. The source is a woman aged 40 to 50 in good health and CMV-seronegative.

This clone was detected a few times. This chain uses TRBV4-3 with TRBJ1-2; 7 bases fit TRBD1. The germline gives CDR1 LGHNA, CDR2 YSLEER. The V gene end was trimmed by 0 bases and the J gene end by 9 bases; junction bases not matched to a gene: 16. This CDR3 has 17 residues. Here the CDR3 DNA reads TGCGCCAGCAGCCAAGAGCCGACAGGGCCCCCGGTCGGAAGCTACACCTTC. As protein: CASSQEPTGPPVGSYTF.

V usage is TRBV6-5 and J usage is TRBJ2-2, with D unclear. This CDR3 spans 12 amino acids. Per germline, CDR1 MNHEY and CDR2 SVGAGI. Between the trimmed V and J ends, which lost 1 base and 6 bases, there was a span of 3 bases. The CDR3 DNA follows: TGTGCCAGCAGTTACTTAGCCGGGGAGCTGTTTTTT. Translation: CASSYLAGELFF.

The chain has TRBV11-3 and TRBJ1-1; 8 bases align to TRBD1. The V gene's germline CDR1 is SGHNT and CDR2 YENEEA. V shed 9 bases and J 4 bases; nucleotides not matched to a gene: 16. The CDR3 is 16 residues long. The CDR3, as DNA: TGTGCCAGTCGACAGGGGACGGGGTCAACCGGCACTGAAGCTTTCTTT. It codes for CASRQGTGSTGTEAFF.

This chain joins TRBV30 and TRBJ2-3; D unresolved. Trimming cost V 2 bases and J 4 bases, with 7 bases left between them. From germline, CDR1 is GTSNPN and CDR2 SVGIG (reference sequence). The CDR3 totals 12 residues. CDR3 nucleotide sequence: TGTGCCTGGAGTTTTAACTCAGATACGCAGTATTTT. It specifies CAWSFNSDTQYF.

This chain connects TRBV7-8 to TRBJ2-2; TRBD2 agrees at 8 bases. Germline-derived CDR1 and CDR2 are SGHVS and FQNEAQ. V lost 5 bases, J lost 4 bases, and 12 bases stayed unmatched. The CDR3 runs 17 residues. CDR3 residues: CASSTFGESGSTGELFF. As DNA, the CDR3 is TGTGCCAGCAGCACCTTTGGGGAGAGCGGGAGCACCGGGGAGCTGTTTTTT.

The chain links TRBV10-3 to TRBJ2-7; a weak D match, TRBD1 (5 bases). With 8 bases removed from V and 2 bases from J, the gap between germline ends came to 16 bases. Germline V gene data show CDR1 as ENHRY and CDR2 as SYGVKD. This CDR3 has 14 amino acids. The DNA for the CDR3 is TGTGCCATCGGTTCCCCCGACAGTCCCTACGAGCAGTACTTC. Its protein is CAIGSPDSPYEQYF.

This sequence joins TRBV4-2 and TRBJ2-2; 12 positions agree with TRBD1. Germline V lookup: CDR1 LGHNA, CDR2 YNFKEQ. The CDR3 consists of 16 residues. V was clipped by 0 bases and J by 5 bases; unmatched bases: 1. The CDR3 region has the DNA TGTGCCAGCAGCCAAGAGGGACAGGGGGCAACCGGGGAGCTGTTTTTT. Its translation is CASSQEGQGATGELFF.

This chain connects TRBV2 to TRBJ2-7, with D possibly being TRBD1 (6 bases). Deletions cut 6 bases from V and 5 bases from J, with 11 bases between. Germline CDR1 reads SNHLY; CDR2 reads FYNNEI. The CDR3 has 12 residues. CDR3 protein: CASSLQGNEQYV. The CDR3 DNA is TGTGCCAGCAGCCTACAGGGCAACGAGCAGTACGTC.

The chain combines TRBV28 with TRBJ1-2, with D possibly matching TRBD1 (6 bases). The V gene lost 6 bases and the J gene lost 4 bases, with 15 bases spanning the gap. Germline assignment: CDR1 MDHEN and CDR2 SYDVKM. There are 14 residues in the CDR3. CDR3 sequence (DNA): TGTGCCAGCAGAACTCCACAGGGAACCTATGGCTACACCTTC. Its protein is CASRTPQGTYGYTF.

The chain has TRBV5-1 and TRBJ1-2, with 7 bases that match TRBD1. CDR3 length equals 15 residues. Germline V gene sequence: CDR1 SGHRS, CDR2 YFSETQ. V was pared by 0 bases and J by 6 bases, with 8 bases of the junction left unmatched. The CDR3 DNA sequence: TGCGCCAGCAGCTTGGCCATAGGGGGCGCAGATGGCTACACCTTC. Its protein product is CASSLAIGGADGYTF.

J is TRBJ2-1 and V is TRBV18, with D maybe TRBD2 (5 bases). Trimming stripped 1 base from V and 5 bases from J, with 12 bases between. Germline CDR1 reads KGHSH; CDR2 reads LQKENI. The length of the CDR3 is 15 residues. For the CDR3, the DNA is TGTGCCAGCTCACCACGTTCCGCTAGCAACAATGAGCAGTTCTTC. It codes for CASSPRSASNNEQFF.

The V and J genes are TRBV7-2 and TRBJ2-1; tentative D call: TRBD2 (6 bases). V shed 4 bases and J shed 10 bases, with 17 bases lying between them. This CDR3 spans 14 amino acids. CDR1 SGHTA and CDR2 FQGNSA come from the germline V gene. The CDR3 protein is CASSSGVGNREQFF. DNA for the CDR3: TGTGCCAGCAGCTCGGGAGTCGGTAATAGGGAGCAGTTCTTC.

The V gene is TRBV28, the J gene TRBJ2-1, with TRBD2 matching over 8 bases. The CDR3 extends over 17 amino acids. Germline V gene sequence: CDR1 MDHEN, CDR2 SYDVKM. V lost 2 bases, J lost 0 bases, and 6 bases stayed unmatched. This CDR3 is CASSLGRGRSSYNEQFF. The CDR3 DNA follows: TGTGCCAGCAGTTTAGGCCGCGGGAGGAGCTCCTACAATGAGCAGTTCTTC.

J is TRBJ1-2 and V is TRBV5-4; D perhaps matches TRBD1 (5 bases). The CDR3 loop spans 13 amino acids. The V and J ends lost 2 bases and 6 bases respectively, with 11 bases between them. Per the germline V gene, CDR1 is SGHNT and CDR2 is YYREEE (reference sequence). DNA for the CDR3: TGTGCCAGCAGCTTAAAAGGGGTCCATGGCTACACCTTC. Translating it yields CASSLKGVHGYTF. Full variable domain (missing parts from reference TRBV5-4 and TRBJ1-2): ETGVTQSPTHLIKTRGQQVTLRCSSQSGHNTVSWYQQALGQGPQFIFQYYREEENGRGNFPPRFSGLQFPNYSSELNVNALELDDSALYLCASSLKGVHGYTFGSGTRLTVV.

The gene calls are TRBV25-1 and TRBJ2-1, with TRBD2 identical over 9 bases. The V and J ends lost 4 bases and 2 bases, in that order; junction bases with no gene match: 3. There are 15 residues in the CDR3. Per germline, CDR1 MGHDK and CDR2 SYGVNS. This CDR3 reads CASSASGAAYNEQFF. DNA of the CDR3: TGTGCCAGCAGTGCTAGCGGGGCTGCCTACAATGAGCAGTTCTTC.

The rearrangement uses TRBV2 and TRBJ2-1; D unclear. Trimming stripped 8 bases from V and 9 bases from J, with 11 bases between. Germline values: CDR1 SNHLY, CDR2 FYNNEI. CDR3 size: 11 residues. CDR3 residues: CASAEVGEQFF. CDR3 DNA sequence: TGTGCCAGCGCTGAAGTCGGTGAGCAGTTCTTC.

Points on this clone: Other DNA sequences within the sample encode an identical CDR3. The J gene is TRBJ1-1, the V gene TRBV27; a possible D gene is TRBD1 (6 bases). Trimming stripped 4 bases from V and 4 bases from J, with 10 bases between. Germline V gene data show CDR1 as MNHEY and CDR2 as SMNVEV (reference sequence). The length of the CDR3 is 13 residues. The CDR3 region is CASSSQGSTEAFF. The CDR3 DNA reads as TGTGCCAGCAGTTCGCAGGGGAGCACTGAAGCTTTCTTT.

This chain links TRBV6-5 with TRBJ2-7, with TRBD2 as a possible D gene (5 bases). The V gene lost 5 bases and the J gene lost 2 bases, with 16 bases spanning the gap. The V gene's germline CDR1 is MNHEY and CDR2 SVGAGI. This CDR3 has 15 residues. CDR3 region: CASSTRGSDTYEQYF. The CDR3 region has the DNA TGTGCCAGCAGTACCCGAGGGAGCGACACCTACGAGCAGTACTTC.

This chain connects TRBV27 to TRBJ1-2, with unresolved D. This CDR3 contains 12 residues. Looked up from germline, CDR1 is MNHEY and CDR2 is SMNVEV (reference sequence). The V gene lost 6 bases and the J gene lost 2 bases, with 7 bases spanning the gap. Here the CDR3 DNA reads TGTGCCAGCAGAGCCTTCAACTATGGCTACACCTTC. Translated: CASRAFNYGYTF.

V usage is TRBV7-9 and J usage is TRBJ2-1; 8 nucleotides match TRBD2. V shed 5 bases, J shed 9 bases, and the junction held 15 bases outside the gene matches. The CDR3 consists of 16 residues. CDR1 SEHNR and CDR2 FQNEAQ come from the germline V gene (reference sequence). CDR3 in DNA: TGTGCCAGCAGCCCGGATATAGCGGGACTTACTTCTGAGCAGTTCTTC. Protein product: CASSPDIAGLTSEQFF.

The V call is TRBV7-3, the J call TRBJ2-1; weak D call: TRBD1 (5 bases). Germline V gene data show CDR1 as SGHTA and CDR2 as FQGTGA. The ends were cut back, 2 bases at V and 13 bases at J, with 15 bases in the middle. This CDR3 comprises 13 residues. CDR3 bases: TGTGCCAGCAGCTTAGGTCTCCGACAGAGACAGTTCTTC. It specifies CASSLGLRQRQFF.

This clone has only a few counts. This chain links TRBV29-1 with TRBJ2-1, with 8 bases fitting TRBD2. The germline V gene has CDR1 SQVTM and CDR2 ANQGSEA. This CDR3 region has 14 residues. V was pared by 8 bases and J by 6 bases, with 12 bases of the junction left unmatched. The CDR3 reads CSSSGTSSSNEQFF. CDR3 bases: TGCAGCTCTTCCGGGACTAGTTCGTCCAATGAGCAGTTCTTC.

CDR3 nucleotide sequence: TGTGCCAGCAAGACAGGGGGCTCGGGCGAGCAGTACTTC. Translated, it gives CASKTGGSGEQYF. The chain recombines TRBV6-6 with TRBJ2-7, with TRBD1 matching over 10 bases. Per the germline V gene, CDR1 is MNHNY and CDR2 is SVGAGI (reference sequence). The CDR3 is 13 amino acids. With V trimmed by 7 bases and J by 6 bases, 6 bases remained unmatched.

The V gene is TRBV5-1, the J gene TRBJ2-2; D is ambiguous. V lost 5 bases to trimming and J lost 4 bases, with 12 bases between them. Germline V lookup: CDR1 SGHRS, CDR2 YFSETQ. The CDR3 loop spans 14 amino acids. DNA for the CDR3: TGCGCCAGCAGATCCTCGACTGTCACCGGGGAGCTGTTTTTT. This encodes CASRSSTVTGELFF.

This chain links TRBV10-3 with TRBJ1-2, with D uncertain. CDR1 ENHRY and CDR2 SYGVKD come from the germline V gene. The CDR3 sequence is 13 residues long. Between the trimmed V and J ends, which lost 6 bases and 2 bases, there was a span of 10 bases. The DNA for the CDR3 is TGTGCCATCAGCCCGACTGAGAACTATGGCTACACCTTC. This encodes CAISPTENYGYTF.

This clone was counted a few times. The V and J genes are TRBV5-1 and TRBJ2-6, with 8 bases matching TRBD1. J lost 0 bases, V lost 0 bases, and 5 bases had no gene match. The CDR3 sequence is 18 residues long. The germline gives CDR1 SGHRS, CDR2 YFSETQ. Here the CDR3 DNA reads TGCGCCAGCAGCTTGGTTCCCAGGGGGCTCTCTGGGGCCAACGTCCTGACTTTC. Its translation: CASSLVPRGLSGANVLTF.

The rearrangement joins TRBV6-4 to TRBJ1-1, with D uncertain. The ends were cut back, 8 bases at V and 0 bases at J, with 10 bases in the middle. The CDR3 contains 13 residues. Germline CDR1 and CDR2: MRHNA and SNTAGT. The CDR3 bases are TGTGCCAGCGCACAGAAAATGAACACTGAAGCTTTCTTT. It yields the protein CASAQKMNTEAFF.

This chain uses TRBV27 with TRBJ1-1, with 8 bases that match TRBD1. V trimming: 7 bases; J trimming: 5 bases; junction bases outside the gene matches: 9. The CDR3 runs to 14 residues. Germline V lookup: CDR1 MNHEY, CDR2 SMNVEV (reference sequence). This chain's CDR3 is CASNPTGVRTEAFF. Written as DNA, the CDR3 is TGTGCCAGCAACCCGACAGGGGTCAGGACTGAAGCTTTCTTT.

The chain links TRBV5-8 to TRBJ1-5, with 10 bases fitting TRBD1. V was clipped by 4 bases and J by 4 bases; unmatched bases: 5. Per germline, CDR1 SGHTS and CDR2 YDEGEE. The length of the CDR3 is 15 residues. CDR3: CASSMTGGENQPQHF. CDR3 bases: TGTGCCAGCAGCATGACAGGGGGCGAGAATCAGCCCCAGCATTTT.

This chain uses TRBV5-4 with TRBJ1-4; D gene unclear. CDR3 length: 13 residues. With 2 bases removed from V and 4 bases from J, the gap between germline ends came to 6 bases. Germline V lookup: CDR1 SGHNT, CDR2 YYREEE (reference sequence). The CDR3 nucleotides are TGTGCCAGCAGCTTTGAGGGTAATGAAAAACTGTTTTTT. This gives the protein CASSFEGNEKLFF.

The rearrangement uses TRBV7-9 and TRBJ2-7; possibly TRBD2 for D (6 bases). This CDR3 contains 13 residues. V dropped 3 bases and J dropped 6 bases, with 12 bases sitting between them. The germline V gene encodes CDR1 SEHNR and CDR2 FQNEAQ (reference sequence). The CDR3 coding sequence is TGTGCCAGCAGCTTGGCGGGGCTCTCCGAGCAGTACTTC. It is translated as CASSLAGLSEQYF.